Listed below are T cell receptor beta chains from one sample, sequenced in a study of T cell changes during pregnancy in multiple sclerosis. The repertoire was sequenced with immunoSEQ multiplex PCR; TCRdb's copy has only in-frame clones and lacks some. In the table there are 40,000 to 60,000 clones, roughly 94% of which are singletons. Specimen: CD8+ T cells from peripheral blood mononuclear cells, collected in the first trimester of pregnancy. These receptors were taken from a female donor with multiple sclerosis, enrolled in a pregnancy study. Both conserved end residues are part of each CDR3. Each record gives: V gene, J gene, CDR3 protein.

TRBV6-1,TRBJ2-4,CASSEATPQAIKNIQYF
TRBV4-3,TRBJ2-2,CASSLQEVPLKANTGELFF
TRBV7-9,TRBJ1-1,CASSLGVGGTEAFF
TRBV5-4,TRBJ1-2,CASSAWTGSFNYGYTF
TRBV16,TRBJ1-2,CASSFDEDNYGYTF
TRBV27,TRBJ2-7,CASSLSQGTYEQYF
TRBV6-4,TRBJ2-2,CASSDSLAGAGELFF
TRBV4-1,TRBJ1-5,CASSHDDRANQPQHF
TRBV6-5,TRBJ2-7,CASSYSQREYEQYF
TRBV12-5,TRBJ2-2,CASGLPNRELFF
TRBV30,TRBJ2-4,CAWMSTGVVNIQYF
TRBV4-3,TRBJ2-2,CASSQDILAGASTGELFF
TRBV1,TRBJ2-7,CTSSPRRPSSYEQYF
TRBV27,TRBJ1-2,CASSAAGGGGYGYTF
TRBV11-2,TRBJ2-7,CASSLDFRGGQYF
TRBV11-2,TRBJ2-7,CASSLGRGSEQYF
TRBV19,TRBJ1-2,CASGDRTERGYTF